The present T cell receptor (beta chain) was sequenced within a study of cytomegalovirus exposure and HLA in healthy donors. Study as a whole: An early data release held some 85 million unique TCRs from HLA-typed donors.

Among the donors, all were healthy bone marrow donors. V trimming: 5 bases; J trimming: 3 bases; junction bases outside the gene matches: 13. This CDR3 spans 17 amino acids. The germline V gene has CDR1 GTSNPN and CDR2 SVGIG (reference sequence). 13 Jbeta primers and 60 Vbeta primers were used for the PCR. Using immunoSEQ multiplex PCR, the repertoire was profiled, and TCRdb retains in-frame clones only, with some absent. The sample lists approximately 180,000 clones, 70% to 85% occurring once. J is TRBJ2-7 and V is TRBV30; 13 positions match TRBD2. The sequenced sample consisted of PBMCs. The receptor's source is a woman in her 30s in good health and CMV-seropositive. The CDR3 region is CAWGGTSGRALYYEQYF. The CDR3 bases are TGTGCCTGGGGTGGAACTAGCGGGAGGGCCCTTTACTACGAGCAGTACTTC.